Listed below are T cell receptor beta chains from one sample, sequenced in a study of blood T cell repertoires in COVID-19. Only in-frame clones appear in the TCRdb table, and some are missing; sequencing was by immunoSEQ multiplex PCR. There are 200,000 to 250,000 clones in the sample; 70% to 90% occur only once, and 9.5% to 14% lies in the top ten. The specimen was PBMCs or T cells enriched from blood (not recorded which). The receptors here all came from a man aged 30 to 39 who had recovered from COVID-19. The CDR3 runs from the conserved cysteine through the conserved F or W. Each record gives: J gene, D gene, clone size, V gene, CDR3 length, CDR3 protein, CDR3 DNA. The D gene is left open where the match is weak. Clone size is given for some rows only: seen once, a few or many times, or a class if the clone is expanded.

J: TRBJ1-2; D: .; size: .; V: TRBV29-1; length: 13; CDR3: CSVIGQFLYGYTF; DNA: TGCAGCGTGATCGGACAGTTCCTCTATGGCTACACCTTC
J: TRBJ1-4; D: TRBD1; size: .; V: TRBV20-1; length: 11; CDR3: CSGTENEKLFF; DNA: TGCAGCGGGACAGAGAATGAAAAACTGTTTTTT
J: TRBJ2-1; D: .; size: few; V: TRBV4-3; length: 13; CDR3: CASSQEGGNEQFF; DNA: TGCGCCAGCAGCCAAGAAGGAGGGAATGAGCAGTTCTTC
J: TRBJ2-1; D: TRBD2; size: .; V: TRBV10-1; length: 13; CDR3: CATRTSGSNEQFF; DNA: TGCGCCACCAGGACTAGCGGGAGTAATGAGCAGTTCTTC
J: TRBJ1-1; D: .; size: .; V: TRBV5-1; length: 13; CDR3: CASSLTGDTEAFF; DNA: TGCGCCAGCAGCTTGACAGGTGACACTGAAGCTTTCTTT
J: TRBJ1-2; D: .; size: .; V: TRBV7-9; length: 14; CDR3: CASSPGWGVDGYTF; DNA: TGTGCCAGCAGCCCTGGCTGGGGAGTAGATGGCTACACCTTC
J: TRBJ1-5; D: .; size: .; V: TRBV7-8; length: 16; CDR3: CASSLGAGEWGQPQHF; DNA: TGTGCCAGCAGCTTAGGGGCGGGGGAATGGGGTCAGCCCCAGCATTTT
J: TRBJ1-2; D: .; size: .; V: TRBV6-6; length: 13; CDR3: CASSLRESSGYTF; DNA: TGTGCCAGCAGTCTGAGGGAGAGTAGTGGCTACACCTTC
J: TRBJ1-1; D: TRBD1; size: once; V: TRBV7-9; length: 15; CDR3: CASRLGTGMNTEAFF; DNA: TGTGCCAGCAGACTCGGGACAGGCATGAACACTGAAGCTTTCTTT
J: TRBJ1-1; D: .; size: .; V: TRBV3-1/TRBV3-2; length: 11; CDR3: CASSQGAEAFF; DNA: TGTGCCAGCAGCCAGGGCGCTGAAGCTTTCTTT
J: TRBJ2-7; D: .; size: .; V: TRBV27; length: 11; CDR3: CASSLGAEQYF; DNA: TGTGCCAGCAGTCTAGGGGCCGAGCAGTACTTC
J: TRBJ2-5; D: TRBD2; size: .; V: TRBV5-1; length: 16; CDR3: CASSPSGTSGPETQYF; DNA: TGCGCCAGCAGCCCATCCGGGACTAGCGGCCCAGAGACCCAGTACTTC
J: TRBJ2-7; D: TRBD1; size: .; V: TRBV6-5; length: 14; CDR3: CASSWGQGSYEQYF; DNA: TGTGCCAGCAGTTGGGGACAGGGCTCCTACGAGCAGTACTTC
J: TRBJ2-5; D: TRBD1; size: .; V: TRBV10-3; length: 15; CDR3: CAISEPGQGTETQYF; DNA: TGTGCCATCAGTGAGCCGGGACAGGGGACAGAGACCCAGTACTTC
J: TRBJ2-7; D: TRBD2; size: .; V: TRBV28; length: 15; CDR3: CASSAGTSGSYEQYF; DNA: TGTGCCAGCAGTGCCGGGACTAGCGGTTCCTACGAGCAGTACTTC
J: TRBJ2-6; D: .; size: .; V: TRBV9; length: 20; CDR3: CASSVQPGAGGLSGANVLTF; DNA: TGTGCCAGCAGCGTGCAGCCCGGGGCAGGGGGGCTCTCTGGGGCCAACGTCCTGACTTTC
J: TRBJ2-1; D: TRBD2; size: .; V: TRBV2; length: 15; CDR3: CASRLLAGGTNEQFF; DNA: TGTGCCAGCAGGCTTCTAGCGGGGGGAACAAATGAGCAGTTCTTC
J: TRBJ1-5; D: .; size: few; V: TRBV27; length: 14; CDR3: CASSSRVGLQPQHF; DNA: TGTGCCAGCAGTTCTCGGGTCGGTTTACAGCCCCAGCATTTT
J: TRBJ2-3; D: .; size: .; V: TRBV3-1/TRBV3-2; length: 14; CDR3: CASSQEGAADTQYF; DNA: TGTGCCAGCAGCCAAGAGGGGGCCGCGGATACGCAGTATTTT
J: TRBJ2-7; D: .; size: .; V: TRBV11-2; length: 10; CDR3: CASSPYEQYF; DNA: TGTGCCAGCAGTCCATACGAGCAGTACTTC
J: TRBJ2-1; D: TRBD2; size: .; V: TRBV5-6; length: 17; CDR3: CASSLVAASGGANEQFF; DNA: TGTGCCAGCAGCTTGGTCGCCGCTAGCGGGGGGGCGAATGAGCAGTTCTTC
J: TRBJ2-5; D: .; size: .; V: TRBV5-1; length: 14; CDR3: CASSLAGTSETQYF; DNA: TGCGCCAGCAGCTTGGCTGGGACTTCGGAGACCCAGTACTTC
J: TRBJ1-3; D: TRBD1; size: .; V: TRBV9; length: 15; CDR3: CASSVGTDSGNTIYF; DNA: TGTGCCAGCAGCGTGGGGACAGACTCTGGAAACACCATATATTTT
J: TRBJ1-3; D: TRBD1; size: .; V: TRBV6-6; length: 16; CDR3: CASSYGDRGAGNTIYF; DNA: TGTGCCAGCAGTTACGGGGACAGGGGTGCTGGAAACACCATATATTTT
J: TRBJ1-3; D: .; size: .; V: TRBV5-4; length: 13; CDR3: CASSLEPSNTIYF; DNA: TGTGCCAGCAGCTTGGAGCCTTCCAACACCATATATTTT
J: TRBJ2-7; D: TRBD1; size: .; V: TRBV11-1; length: 14; CDR3: CASSPGTGGYEQYF; DNA: TGTGCCAGCAGCCCCGGGACAGGGGGCTACGAGCAGTACTTC
J: TRBJ2-5; D: TRBD2; size: .; V: TRBV5-8; length: 17; CDR3: CASSQTSGRIFEETQYF; DNA: TGTGCCAGCAGCCAGACTAGCGGGAGGATTTTTGAAGAGACCCAGTACTTC
J: TRBJ2-7; D: TRBD1; size: .; V: TRBV6-5; length: 16; CDR3: CASSFVGTEGSYEQYF; DNA: TGTGCCAGCAGTTTTGTTGGGACAGAGGGCTCCTACGAGCAGTACTTC
J: TRBJ2-5; D: TRBD1; size: .; V: TRBV15; length: 16; CDR3: CATSRAGQGAGETQYF; DNA: TGTGCCACCAGCAGAGCGGGACAGGGGGCAGGAGAGACCCAGTACTTC
J: TRBJ2-2; D: TRBD1; size: .; V: TRBV28; length: 16; CDR3: CASSLPTGEDTGELFF; DNA: TGTGCCAGCAGTTTACCGACAGGGGAAGACACCGGGGAGCTGTTTTTT
J: TRBJ1-3; D: .; size: .; V: TRBV3-1/TRBV3-2; length: 15; CDR3: CASSQVRGSGNTIYF; DNA: TGTGCCAGCAGCCAAGTCAGGGGCTCTGGAAACACCATATATTTT
J: TRBJ1-3; D: TRBD1; size: .; V: TRBV2; length: 15; CDR3: CASSRDRGFGNTIYF; DNA: TGTGCCAGCAGCCGGGACAGGGGGTTCGGAAACACCATATATTTT
J: TRBJ2-7; D: TRBD1; size: .; V: TRBV6-5; length: 16; CDR3: CASSYSGQGAPYEQYF; DNA: TGTGCCAGCAGTTACTCTGGGCAGGGGGCGCCTTACGAGCAGTACTTC
J: TRBJ1-1; D: TRBD1; size: .; V: TRBV7-3; length: 14; CDR3: CASSLTPGGTEAFF; DNA: TGTGCCAGCAGCTTAACGCCAGGGGGCACTGAAGCTTTCTTT
J: TRBJ1-5; D: TRBD1; size: .; V: TRBV28; length: 15; CDR3: CASSLRQGFNQPQHF; DNA: TGTGCCAGCAGTCTCAGACAGGGATTCAATCAGCCCCAGCATTTT
J: TRBJ2-1; D: .; size: .; V: TRBV13; length: 14; CDR3: CASSHRSSYNEQFF; DNA: TGTGCCAGCAGCCATAGGAGCTCCTACAATGAGCAGTTCTTC
J: TRBJ2-7; D: TRBD2; size: .; V: TRBV18; length: 15; CDR3: CASSPPGGYSYEQYF; DNA: TGTGCCAGCTCACCCCCGGGGGGGTACTCCTACGAGCAGTACTTC
J: TRBJ2-7; D: .; size: .; V: TRBV28; length: 12; CDR3: CASSLGSYEQYF; DNA: TGTGCCAGCAGTTTAGGCTCATACGAGCAGTACTTC
J: TRBJ2-2; D: TRBD1; size: .; V: TRBV11-2; length: 15; CDR3: CASSLGQGASGELFF; DNA: TGTGCCAGCAGCTTAGGCCAGGGGGCAAGCGGGGAGCTGTTTTTT
J: TRBJ2-5; D: TRBD2; size: .; V: TRBV2; length: 13; CDR3: CASSGLAQETQYF; DNA: TGTGCCAGCTCGGGACTAGCCCAAGAGACCCAGTACTTC
J: TRBJ1-6; D: .; size: .; V: TRBV30; length: 12; CDR3: CAWGGQTSPLHF; DNA: TGTGCCTGGGGAGGACAGACTTCACCCCTCCACTTT
J: TRBJ2-4; D: .; size: .; V: TRBV5-5; length: 15; CDR3: CASSLGPPTENIQYF; DNA: TGTGCCAGCAGCCTTGGCCCCCCGACAGAAAACATTCAGTACTTC
J: TRBJ2-1; D: TRBD2; size: .; V: TRBV24-1; length: 13; CDR3: CATSGGRAREQFF; DNA: TGTGCCACCAGTGGTGGGAGGGCCCGGGAGCAGTTCTTC
J: TRBJ2-1; D: .; size: .; V: TRBV11-2; length: 13; CDR3: CASSLAARGEQFF; DNA: TGTGCCAGCAGCTTAGCCGCACGAGGTGAGCAGTTCTTC
J: TRBJ1-1; D: .; size: once; V: TRBV19; length: 13; CDR3: CASNNRVNTEAFF; DNA: TGTGCCAGTAACAACAGGGTGAACACTGAAGCTTTCTTT
J: TRBJ1-2; D: .; size: .; V: TRBV30; length: 13; CDR3: CAWSSFINYGYTF; DNA: TGTGCCTGGAGTTCGTTTATTAACTATGGCTACACCTTC
J: TRBJ2-1; D: TRBD2; size: .; V: TRBV18; length: 16; CDR3: CASSPPLAAGYNEQFF; DNA: TGTGCCAGCTCACCACCCCTAGCGGCCGGATACAATGAGCAGTTCTTC
J: TRBJ1-1; D: .; size: once; V: TRBV11-3; length: 13; CDR3: CASSLGIEGEAFF; DNA: TGTGCCAGCAGCCTAGGGATAGAGGGTGAAGCTTTCTTT
J: TRBJ1-1; D: TRBD1; size: .; V: TRBV6-2/TRBV6-3; length: 15; CDR3: CASSDGGTANTEAFF; DNA: TGTGCCAGCAGTGACGGAGGGACAGCCAACACTGAAGCTTTCTTT